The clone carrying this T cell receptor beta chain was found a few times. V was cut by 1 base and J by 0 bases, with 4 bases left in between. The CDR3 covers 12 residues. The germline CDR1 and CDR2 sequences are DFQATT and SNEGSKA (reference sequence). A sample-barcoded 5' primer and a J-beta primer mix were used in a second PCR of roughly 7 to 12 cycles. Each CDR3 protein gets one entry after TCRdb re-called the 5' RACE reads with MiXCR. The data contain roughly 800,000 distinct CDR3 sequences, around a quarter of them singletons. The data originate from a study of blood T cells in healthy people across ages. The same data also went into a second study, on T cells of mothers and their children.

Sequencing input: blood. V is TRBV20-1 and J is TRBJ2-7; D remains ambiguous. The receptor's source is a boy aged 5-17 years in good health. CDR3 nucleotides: TGCAGTGCTAGAGTGCCCTCCTACGAGCAGTACTTC. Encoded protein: CSARVPSYEQYF.